This TCR beta chain was observed in a study of T cell clonotyping in hematopoietic cell transplantation. For the study at large: Cytoreduction preceded collection of pretransplant recipient samples. Broader study findings: Graft donor and pretransplant recipient Inverse Simpson Index values predicted broader posttransplant TCR diversity. At the given depth, recipient repertoires were over 95% de novo clonotypes.

Described time point: recipient sample about 28 days before transplant, after cytoreduction. The germline CDR1 and CDR2 sequences are SGHDN and FVKESK. The V and J ends lost 1 base and 1 base respectively, with 10 bases between them. This CDR3 has 15 residues. As for this clone: Its cognate antigen is unknown.

The data were produced by immunoSEQ multiplex PCR, yet TCRdb's version contains in-frame clones alone and is incomplete. The sample has 6,500 to 7,000 clones; 88% are singletons. The chain links TRBV14 to TRBJ1-1, with no clear D. The sequencing used peripheral blood mononuclear cells, collected before stem cell transplant. The TCR comes from a man aged 25-45 years with acute myeloid leukemia. Some clones in this sample may be carry-over from other donors' samples. In nucleotides, the CDR3 is TGTGCCAGCAGCCAAGGAAGGGCAGGGAACACTGAAGCTTTCTTT. It codes for CASSQGRAGNTEAFF.